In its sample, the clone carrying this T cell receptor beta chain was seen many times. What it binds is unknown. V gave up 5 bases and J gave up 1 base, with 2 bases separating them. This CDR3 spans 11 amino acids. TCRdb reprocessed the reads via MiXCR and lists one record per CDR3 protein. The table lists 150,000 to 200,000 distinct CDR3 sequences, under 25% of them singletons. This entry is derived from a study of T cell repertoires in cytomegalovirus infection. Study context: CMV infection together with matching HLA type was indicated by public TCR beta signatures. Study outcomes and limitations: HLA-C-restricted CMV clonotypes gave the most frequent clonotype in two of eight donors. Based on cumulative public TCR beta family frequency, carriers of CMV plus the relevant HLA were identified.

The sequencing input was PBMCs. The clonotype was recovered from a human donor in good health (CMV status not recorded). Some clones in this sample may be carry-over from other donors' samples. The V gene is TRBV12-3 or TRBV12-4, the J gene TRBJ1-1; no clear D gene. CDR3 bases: TGTGCCAGCAGTAAGAACACTGAAGCTTTCTTT. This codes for CASSKNTEAFF.